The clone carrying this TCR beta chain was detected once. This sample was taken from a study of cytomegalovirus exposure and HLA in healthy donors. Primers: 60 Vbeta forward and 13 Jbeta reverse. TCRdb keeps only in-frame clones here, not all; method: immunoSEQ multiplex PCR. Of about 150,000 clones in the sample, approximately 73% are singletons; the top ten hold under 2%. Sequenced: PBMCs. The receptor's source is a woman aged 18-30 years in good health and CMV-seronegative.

The CDR3 DNA follows: TGTGCCAGCAGTTGGGGGAGGGGATGGCAGCCCCAGCATTTT. Its translation: CASSWGRGWQPQHF. V usage is TRBV6-6 and J usage is TRBJ1-5; D may be TRBD1 (5 bases). Germline lookup yields CDR1 MNHNY and CDR2 SVGAGI (reference sequence). Trimming took 4 bases from V and 7 from J, leaving 14 bases between them. The CDR3 covers 14 residues.